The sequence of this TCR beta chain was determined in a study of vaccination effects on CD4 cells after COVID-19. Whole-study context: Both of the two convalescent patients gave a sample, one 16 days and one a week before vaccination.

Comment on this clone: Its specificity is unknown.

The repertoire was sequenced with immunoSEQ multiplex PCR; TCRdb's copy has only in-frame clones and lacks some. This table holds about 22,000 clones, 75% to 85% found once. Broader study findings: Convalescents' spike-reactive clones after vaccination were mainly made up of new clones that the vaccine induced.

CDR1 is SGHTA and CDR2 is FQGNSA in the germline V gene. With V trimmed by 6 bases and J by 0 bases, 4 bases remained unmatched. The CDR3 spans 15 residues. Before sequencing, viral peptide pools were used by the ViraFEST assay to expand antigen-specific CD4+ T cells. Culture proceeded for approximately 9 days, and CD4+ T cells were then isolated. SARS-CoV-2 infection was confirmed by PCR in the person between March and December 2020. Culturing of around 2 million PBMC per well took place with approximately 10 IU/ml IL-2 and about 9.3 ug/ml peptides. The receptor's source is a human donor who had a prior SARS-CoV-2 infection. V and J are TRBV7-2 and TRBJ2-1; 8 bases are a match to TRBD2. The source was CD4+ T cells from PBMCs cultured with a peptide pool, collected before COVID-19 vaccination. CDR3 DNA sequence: TGTGCCAGCAGAAAGAGCGGGAGCTCCTACAATGAGCAGTTCTTC. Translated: CASRKSGSSYNEQFF.